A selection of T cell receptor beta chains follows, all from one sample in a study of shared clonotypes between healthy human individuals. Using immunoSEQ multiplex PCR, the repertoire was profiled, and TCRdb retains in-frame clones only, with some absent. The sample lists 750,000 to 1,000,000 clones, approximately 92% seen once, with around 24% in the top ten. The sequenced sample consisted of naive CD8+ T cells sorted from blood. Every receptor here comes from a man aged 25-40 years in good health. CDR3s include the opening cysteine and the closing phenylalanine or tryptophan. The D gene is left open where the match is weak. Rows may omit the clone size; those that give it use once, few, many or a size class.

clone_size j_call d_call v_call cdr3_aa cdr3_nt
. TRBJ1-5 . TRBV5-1 CASSLLADGSNQPQHF TGCGCCAGCAGCTTGTTGGCAGATGGTAGCAATCAGCCCCAGCATTTT
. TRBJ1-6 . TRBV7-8 CASSEGTYNSPLHF TGTGCCAGCAGCGAAGGAACGTATAATTCACCCCTCCACTTT
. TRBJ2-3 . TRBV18 CASSPPGPTTLRSDTQYF TGTGCCAGCTCACCACCGGGTCCGACTACCCTTCGTTCAGATACGCAGTATTTT
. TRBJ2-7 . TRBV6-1 CASPGDSYEQYF TGTGCCAGCCCGGGGGATTCCTACGAGCAGTACTTC
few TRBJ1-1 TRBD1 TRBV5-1 CASSSGQGPEAFF TGCGCCAGCAGCTCCGGACAGGGACCTGAAGCTTTCTTT
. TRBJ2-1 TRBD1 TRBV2 CASSEALPGTVNYNEQFF TGTGCCAGCAGTGAAGCGCTTCCTGGGACAGTCAACTACAATGAGCAGTTCTTC
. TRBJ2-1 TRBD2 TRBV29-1 CSVGGTSGAKYNEQFF TGCAGCGTCGGCGGTACTAGCGGGGCTAAATACAATGAGCAGTTCTTC
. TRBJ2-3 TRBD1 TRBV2 CASRKTGGRADTQYF TGTGCCAGCAGGAAGACAGGGGGCAGGGCAGATACGCAGTATTTT
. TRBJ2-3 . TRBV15 CATSRGAADTQYF TGTGCCACCAGCAGAGGGGCTGCAGATACGCAGTATTTT
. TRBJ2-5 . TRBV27 CASSLSYRDFGVRETQYF TGTGCCAGCAGTTTATCCTACAGGGATTTTGGGGTAAGGGAGACCCAGTACTTC
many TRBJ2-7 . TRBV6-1 CASTESNEQYF TGTGCCAGCACGGAGAGCAACGAGCAGTACTTC
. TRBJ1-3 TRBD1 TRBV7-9 CASSAPTDRGPLAGNTIYF TGTGCCAGCAGCGCCCCGACAGACAGGGGACCTCTGGCTGGAAACACCATATATTTT
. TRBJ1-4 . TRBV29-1 CSVGQGGEKLFF TGCAGCGTTGGGCAGGGAGGTGAAAAACTGTTTTTT
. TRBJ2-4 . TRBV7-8 CASSLETKLNIQYF TGTGCCAGCAGCTTAGAGACCAAGTTGAACATTCAGTACTTC
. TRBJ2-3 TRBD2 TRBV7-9 CASSLGLAGTDTQYF TGTGCCAGCAGCTTAGGACTAGCGGGCACAGATACGCAGTATTTT
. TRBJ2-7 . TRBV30 CAWRSSLMGYEQYF TGTGCCTGGAGGTCTTCCTTGATGGGATACGAGCAGTACTTC
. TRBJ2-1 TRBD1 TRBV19 CASSMVSGTGVPQFF TGTGCCAGTAGTATGGTATCCGGAACAGGGGTCCCGCAGTTCTTC
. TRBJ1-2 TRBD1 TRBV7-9 CASSPTGGVGYTF TGTGCCAGCAGCCCGACAGGGGGTGTTGGCTACACCTTC
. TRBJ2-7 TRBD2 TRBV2 CASCRLTSGPYEQYF TGTGCCAGCTGTAGACTGACTAGCGGACCCTACGAGCAGTACTTC
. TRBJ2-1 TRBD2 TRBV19 CASTSVAGGSHEQFF TGTGCCAGTACCTCCGTAGCGGGAGGTTCCCATGAGCAGTTCTTC
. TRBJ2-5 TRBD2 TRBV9 CASSGTSGSIAETQYF TGTGCCAGCAGCGGGACTAGCGGGAGTATCGCAGAGACCCAGTACTTC
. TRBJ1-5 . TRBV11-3 CASSLLDGYSNQPQHF TGTGCCAGCAGCTTACTAGACGGATATAGCAATCAGCCCCAGCATTTT
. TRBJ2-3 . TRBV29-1 CSVEGPDTQYF TGCAGCGTTGAAGGACCAGATACGCAGTATTTT
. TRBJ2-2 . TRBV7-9 CASSASSVRDTGELFF TGTGCCAGCAGCGCCTCTAGCGTCCGGGACACCGGGGAGCTGTTTTTT